This TCR beta chain was sequenced in a study of blood T cell repertoires in COVID-19. V lost 5 bases and J lost 1; bases outside the gene matches: 8. Germline V lookup: CDR1 SGHNT, CDR2 YENEEA. The CDR3 length is 16 residues. Profiled with immunoSEQ multiplex PCR; TCRdb holds only in-frame clones, not every one. The sample lists over 100,000 clones; about 80% were seen once. The chain carries TRBV11-3 and TRBJ2-3; 8 nucleotides line up with TRBD1. Sequencing used peripheral blood. This receptor was taken from a woman older than 75 with active or convalescent COVID-19. As DNA, the CDR3 is TGTGCCAGCAGCCCAGGACAGGGTCCGGGCACAGATACGCAGTATTTT. This translates into CASSPGQGPGTDTQYF.